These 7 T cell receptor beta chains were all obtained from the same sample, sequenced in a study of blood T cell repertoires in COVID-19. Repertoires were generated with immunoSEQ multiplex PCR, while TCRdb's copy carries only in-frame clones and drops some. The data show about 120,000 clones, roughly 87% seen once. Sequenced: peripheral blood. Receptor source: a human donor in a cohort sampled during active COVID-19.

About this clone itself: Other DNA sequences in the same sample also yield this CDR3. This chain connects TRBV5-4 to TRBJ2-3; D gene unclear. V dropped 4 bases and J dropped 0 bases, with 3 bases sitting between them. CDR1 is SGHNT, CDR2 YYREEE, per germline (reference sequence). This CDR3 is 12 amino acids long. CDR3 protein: CASSPSTDTQYF. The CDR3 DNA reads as TGTGCCAGCAGCCCTAGCACAGATACGCAGTATTTT.

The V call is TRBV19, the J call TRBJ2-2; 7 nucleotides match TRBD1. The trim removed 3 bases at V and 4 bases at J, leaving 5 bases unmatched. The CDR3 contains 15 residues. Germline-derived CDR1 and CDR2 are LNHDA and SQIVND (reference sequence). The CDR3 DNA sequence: TGTGCCAGTAGTATCAACAGGGGAAGCACCGGGGAGCTGTTTTTT. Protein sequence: CASSINRGSTGELFF.

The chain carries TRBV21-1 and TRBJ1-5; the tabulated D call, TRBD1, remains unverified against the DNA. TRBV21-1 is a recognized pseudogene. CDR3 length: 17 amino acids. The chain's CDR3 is CASSKRDRTYSNQPQHF. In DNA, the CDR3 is TGTGCCAGCAGCAAGCGGGACAGAACTTATAGCAATCAGCCCCAGCATTTT.

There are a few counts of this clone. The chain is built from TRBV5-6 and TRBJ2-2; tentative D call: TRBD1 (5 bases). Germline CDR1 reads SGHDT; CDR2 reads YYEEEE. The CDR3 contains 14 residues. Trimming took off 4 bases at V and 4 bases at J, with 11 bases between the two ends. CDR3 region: CASSRQSITGELFF. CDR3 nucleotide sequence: TGTGCCAGCAGCCGACAGTCGATCACCGGGGAGCTGTTTTTT.

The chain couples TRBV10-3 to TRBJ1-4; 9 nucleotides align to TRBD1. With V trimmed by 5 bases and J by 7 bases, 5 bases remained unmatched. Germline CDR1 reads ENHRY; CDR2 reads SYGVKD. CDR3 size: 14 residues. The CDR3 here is CAISTQGAGEKLFF. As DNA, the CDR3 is TGTGCCATCAGTACACAGGGGGCGGGTGAAAAACTGTTTTTT.

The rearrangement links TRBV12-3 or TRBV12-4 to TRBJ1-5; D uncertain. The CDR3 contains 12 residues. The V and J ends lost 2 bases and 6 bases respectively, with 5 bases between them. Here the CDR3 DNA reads TGTGCCAGCAGTTTATCAGGTCAGCCCCAGCATTTT. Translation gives CASSLSGQPQHF.

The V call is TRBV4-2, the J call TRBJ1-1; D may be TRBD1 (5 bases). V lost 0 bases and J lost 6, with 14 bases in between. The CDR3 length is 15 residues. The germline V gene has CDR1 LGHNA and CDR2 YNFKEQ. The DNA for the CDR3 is TGTGCCAGCAGCCAAGATAAGGGGAGGTTAGCTGAAGCTTTCTTT. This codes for CASSQDKGRLAEAFF.